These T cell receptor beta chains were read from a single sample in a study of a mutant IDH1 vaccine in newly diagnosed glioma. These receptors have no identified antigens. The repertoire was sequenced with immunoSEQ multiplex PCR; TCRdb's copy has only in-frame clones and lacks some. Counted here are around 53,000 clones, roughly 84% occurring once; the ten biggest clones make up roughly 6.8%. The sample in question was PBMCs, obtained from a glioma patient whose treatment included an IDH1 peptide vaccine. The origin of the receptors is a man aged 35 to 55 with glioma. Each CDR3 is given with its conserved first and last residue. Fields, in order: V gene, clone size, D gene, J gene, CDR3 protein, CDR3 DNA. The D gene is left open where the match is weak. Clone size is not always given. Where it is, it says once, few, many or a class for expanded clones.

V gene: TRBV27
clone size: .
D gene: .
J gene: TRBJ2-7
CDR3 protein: CASSRIQGYEQYF
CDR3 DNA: TGTGCCAGCAGTCGCATACAGGGTTACGAGCAGTACTTC

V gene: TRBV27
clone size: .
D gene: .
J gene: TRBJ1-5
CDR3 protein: CASSDSRTSNQPQHF
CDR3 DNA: TGTGCCAGCAGCGACAGTCGAACTAGCAATCAGCCCCAGCATTTT

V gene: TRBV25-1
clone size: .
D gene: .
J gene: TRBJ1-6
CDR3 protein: CASRSSSYNSPLHF
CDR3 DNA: TGTGCCAGCAGATCGAGCTCCTATAATTCACCCCTCCACTTT

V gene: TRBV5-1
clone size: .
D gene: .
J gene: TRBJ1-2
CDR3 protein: CASSPGTQRGYGYTF
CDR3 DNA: TGCGCCAGCAGCCCAGGGACACAAAGAGGGTATGGCTACACCTTC

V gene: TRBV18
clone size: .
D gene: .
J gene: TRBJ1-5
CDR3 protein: CASSPGEGSNSNQPQHF
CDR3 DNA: TGTGCCAGCTCACCGGGGGAAGGGAGCAATAGCAATCAGCCCCAGCATTTT

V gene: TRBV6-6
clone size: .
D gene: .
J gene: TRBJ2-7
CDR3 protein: CASSYSRGATYEQYF
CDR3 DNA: TGTGCCAGCAGTTACTCCAGGGGTGCTACCTACGAGCAGTACTTC

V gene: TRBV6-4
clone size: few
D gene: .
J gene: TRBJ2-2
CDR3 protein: CASSDSGDPTGELFF
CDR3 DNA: TGTGCCAGCAGTGACTCTGGGGACCCCACCGGGGAGCTGTTTTTT

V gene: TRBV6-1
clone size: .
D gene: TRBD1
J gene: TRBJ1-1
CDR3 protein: CASSEQDRGTEAFF
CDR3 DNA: TGTGCCAGCAGTGAACAAGACAGGGGAACTGAAGCTTTCTTT

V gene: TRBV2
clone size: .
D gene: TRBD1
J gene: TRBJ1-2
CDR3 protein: CASSAGGDYGYTF
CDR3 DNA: TGTGCCAGCAGTGCAGGGGGGGACTATGGCTACACCTTC

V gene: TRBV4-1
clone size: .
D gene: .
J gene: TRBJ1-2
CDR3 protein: CASSQPGTDYGYTF
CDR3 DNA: TGCGCCAGCAGCCAACCCGGGACCGACTATGGCTACACCTTC

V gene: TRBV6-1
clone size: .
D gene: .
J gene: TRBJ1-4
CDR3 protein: CASSEVDSYNEKLFF
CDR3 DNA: TGTGCCAGCAGTGAAGTCGACAGCTATAATGAAAAACTGTTTTTT

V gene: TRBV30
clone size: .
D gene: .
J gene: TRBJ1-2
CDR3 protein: CAWEKVVIYGYTF
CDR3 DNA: TGTGCCTGGGAAAAGGTGGTGATCTATGGCTACACCTTC

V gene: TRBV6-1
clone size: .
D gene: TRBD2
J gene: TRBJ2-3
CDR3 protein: CASSEAGGLMDTQYF
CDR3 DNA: TGTGCCAGCAGTGAGGCGGGGGGCCTTATGGATACGCAGTATTTT

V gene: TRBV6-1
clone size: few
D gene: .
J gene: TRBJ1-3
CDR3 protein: CASVRDASSGNTIYF
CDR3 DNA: TGTGCCAGCGTGCGGGACGCAAGCTCTGGAAACACCATATATTTT

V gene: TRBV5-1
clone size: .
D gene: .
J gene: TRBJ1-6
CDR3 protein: CASSRPVGKAGENSPLHF
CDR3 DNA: TGCGCCAGCAGCCGACCTGTTGGGAAGGCAGGGGAGAATTCACCCCTCCACTTT

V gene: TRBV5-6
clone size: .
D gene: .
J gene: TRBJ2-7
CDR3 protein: CASSGNGEQYF
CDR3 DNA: TGTGCCAGCAGCGGGAACGGGGAGCAGTACTTC

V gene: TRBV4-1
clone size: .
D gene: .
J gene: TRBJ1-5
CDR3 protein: CASSQGDSYYSNQPQHF
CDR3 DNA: TGCGCCAGCAGCCAAGGAGACAGCTATTATAGCAATCAGCCCCAGCATTTT

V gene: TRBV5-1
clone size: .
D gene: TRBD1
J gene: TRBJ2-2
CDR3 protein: CASSPTSRTGGRELFF
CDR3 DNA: TGCGCCAGCAGCCCGACGTCCCGGACAGGGGGTCGGGAGCTGTTTTTT

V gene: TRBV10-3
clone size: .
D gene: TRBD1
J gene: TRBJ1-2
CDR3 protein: CAINLGTGGEYGYTF
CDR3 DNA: TGTGCCATCAACCTGGGGACAGGGGGCGAATATGGCTACACCTTC

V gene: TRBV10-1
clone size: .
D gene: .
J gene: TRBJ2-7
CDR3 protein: CASSDSSYEQYF
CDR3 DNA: TGCGCCAGCAGTGACAGCTCCTACGAGCAGTACTTC

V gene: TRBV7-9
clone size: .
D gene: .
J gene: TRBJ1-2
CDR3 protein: CASSLGGGYGYTF
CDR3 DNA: TGTGCCAGCAGCTTAGGGGGAGGCTATGGCTACACCTTC

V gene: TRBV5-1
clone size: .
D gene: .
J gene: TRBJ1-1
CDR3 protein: CASSLGPPNTEAFF
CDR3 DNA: TGCGCCAGCAGCCTTGGACCCCCGAACACTGAAGCTTTCTTT

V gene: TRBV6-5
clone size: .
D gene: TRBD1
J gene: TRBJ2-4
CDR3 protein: CASSKDRGQNIQYF
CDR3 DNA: TGTGCCAGCAGTAAGGACAGGGGACAAAACATTCAGTACTTC

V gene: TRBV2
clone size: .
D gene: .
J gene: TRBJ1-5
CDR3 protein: CASSPPPRDQPQHF
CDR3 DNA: TGTGCCAGCAGTCCACCCCCCCGCGATCAGCCCCAGCATTTT

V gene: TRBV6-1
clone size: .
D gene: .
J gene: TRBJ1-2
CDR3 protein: CASKPGLDYGYTF
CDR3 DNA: TGTGCCAGCAAGCCGGGTCTAGATTATGGCTACACCTTC

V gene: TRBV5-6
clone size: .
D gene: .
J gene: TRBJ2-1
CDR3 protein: CASSLQVLARYNEQFF
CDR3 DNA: TGTGCCAGCAGCCTTCAAGTGCTAGCGCGATACAATGAGCAGTTCTTC

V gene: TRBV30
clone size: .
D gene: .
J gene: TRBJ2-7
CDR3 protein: CAWSGGYEQYF
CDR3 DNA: TGTGCCTGGAGTGGGGGCTACGAGCAGTACTTC

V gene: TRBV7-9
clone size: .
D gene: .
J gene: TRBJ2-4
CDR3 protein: CASSLEGVGKNIQYF
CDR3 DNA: TGTGCCAGCAGTTTAGAGGGCGTTGGCAAAAACATTCAGTACTTC

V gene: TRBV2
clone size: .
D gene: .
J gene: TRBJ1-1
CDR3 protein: CASRTGGRTEAFF
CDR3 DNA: TGTGCCAGCAGAACGGGAGGACGGACTGAAGCTTTCTTT

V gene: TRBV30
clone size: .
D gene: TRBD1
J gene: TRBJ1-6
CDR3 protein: CAGGIDRVRNPDSPLHF
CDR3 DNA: TGTGCCGGAGGAATCGACAGGGTGAGGAACCCGGATTCACCCCTCCACTTT

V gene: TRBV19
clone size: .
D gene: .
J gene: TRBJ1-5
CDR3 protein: CASSIDFRVGQPQHF
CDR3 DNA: TGTGCCAGTAGTATAGATTTCAGGGTTGGACAGCCCCAGCATTTT

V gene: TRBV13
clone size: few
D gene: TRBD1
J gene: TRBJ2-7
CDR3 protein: CASSQRKGQGIDEQYF
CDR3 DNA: TGTGCCAGCAGTCAGAGAAAAGGACAGGGTATCGACGAGCAGTACTTC

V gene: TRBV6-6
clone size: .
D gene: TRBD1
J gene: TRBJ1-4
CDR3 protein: CASSYLGQGSEKLFF
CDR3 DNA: TGTGCCAGCAGTTACCTTGGACAGGGGAGTGAAAAACTGTTTTTT

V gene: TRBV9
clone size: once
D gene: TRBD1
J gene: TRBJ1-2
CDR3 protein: CASSVVGGQGGYTF
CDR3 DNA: TGTGCCAGCAGCGTTGTCGGGGGACAGGGTGGCTACACCTTC

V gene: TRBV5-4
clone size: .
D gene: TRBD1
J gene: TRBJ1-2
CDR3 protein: CASSLDQGGGYGYTF
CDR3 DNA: TGTGCCAGCAGCTTGGACCAGGGGGGCGGCTATGGCTACACCTTC

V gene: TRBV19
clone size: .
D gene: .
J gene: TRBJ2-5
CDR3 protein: CASSISILTETQYF
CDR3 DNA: TGTGCCAGTAGTATTAGTATTCTCACAGAGACCCAGTACTTC

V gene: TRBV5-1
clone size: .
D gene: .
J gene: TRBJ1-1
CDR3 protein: CASSISGEVFF
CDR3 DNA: TGCGCCAGCAGCATTTCAGGGGAAGTTTTCTTT

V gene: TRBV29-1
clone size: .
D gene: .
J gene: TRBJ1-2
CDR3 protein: CSVAPRAANYGYTF
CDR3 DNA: TGCAGCGTTGCCCCCAGGGCGGCTAACTATGGCTACACCTTC

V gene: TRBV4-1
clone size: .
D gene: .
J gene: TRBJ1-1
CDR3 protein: CASSHPGGQMNTEAFF
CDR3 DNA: TGCGCCAGCAGCCATCCGGGGGGGCAAATGAACACTGAAGCTTTCTTT

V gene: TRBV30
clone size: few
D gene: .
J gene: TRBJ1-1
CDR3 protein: CASQAGFTEAFF
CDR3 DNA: TGTGCCTCCCAGGCGGGTTTCACTGAAGCTTTCTTT

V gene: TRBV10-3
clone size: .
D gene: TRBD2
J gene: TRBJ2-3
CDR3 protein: CAISESGTSGTVRDTQYF
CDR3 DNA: TGTGCCATCAGTGAGTCCGGGACTAGCGGGACGGTGAGGGATACGCAGTATTTT

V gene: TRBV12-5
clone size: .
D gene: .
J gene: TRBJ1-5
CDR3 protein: CASGLVFSLNTSNQPQHF
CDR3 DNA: TGTGCTAGTGGTTTGGTTTTCTCTCTGAACACCAGCAATCAGCCCCAGCATTTT

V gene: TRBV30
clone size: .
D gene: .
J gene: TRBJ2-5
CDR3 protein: CAWSHRLYQETQYF
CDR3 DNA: TGTGCCTGGAGCCACAGGTTATACCAAGAGACCCAGTACTTC

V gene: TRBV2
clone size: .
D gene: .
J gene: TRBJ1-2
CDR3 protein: CASSEQGYGYTF
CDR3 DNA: TGTGCCAGCAGTGAGCAAGGCTATGGCTACACCTTC

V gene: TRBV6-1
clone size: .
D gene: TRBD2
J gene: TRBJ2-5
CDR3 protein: CASRLAGGETQYF
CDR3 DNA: TGTGCCAGCAGACTAGCGGGGGGGGAGACCCAGTACTTC

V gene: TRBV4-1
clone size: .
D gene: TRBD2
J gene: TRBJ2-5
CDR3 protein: CASSPRGERQETQYF
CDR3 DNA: TGCGCCAGCAGCCCCCGGGGGGAGAGGCAAGAGACCCAGTACTTC

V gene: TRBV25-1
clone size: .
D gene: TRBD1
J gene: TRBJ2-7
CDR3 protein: CASSEGGRGTPYEQYF
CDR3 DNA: TGTGCCAGCAGTGAAGGGGGCAGGGGGACACCTTACGAGCAGTACTTC

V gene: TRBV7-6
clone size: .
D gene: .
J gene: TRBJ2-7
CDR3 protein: CASSLGSYEQYF
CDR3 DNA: TGTGCCAGCAGCTTAGGATCCTACGAGCAGTACTTC

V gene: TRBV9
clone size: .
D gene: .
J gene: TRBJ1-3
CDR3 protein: CASSDFSGNTIYF
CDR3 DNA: TGTGCCAGCAGCGATTTCTCTGGAAACACCATATATTTT

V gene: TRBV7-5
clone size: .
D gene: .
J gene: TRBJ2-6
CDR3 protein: CARSEGGQGLPYSGANVLTF
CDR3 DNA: TGTGCCAGAAGCGAAGGGGGACAGGGGCTCCCTTACTCTGGGGCCAACGTCCTGACTTTC

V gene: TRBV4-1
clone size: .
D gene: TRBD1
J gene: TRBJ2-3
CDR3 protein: CASSQRTGLTDTQYF
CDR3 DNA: TGCGCCAGCAGCCAGAGGACAGGGTTAACAGATACGCAGTATTTT

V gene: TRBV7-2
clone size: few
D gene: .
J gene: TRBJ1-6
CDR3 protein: CASSLRPGGPLHF
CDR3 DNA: TGTGCCAGCAGCTTACGGCCGGGGGGACCCCTCCACTTT

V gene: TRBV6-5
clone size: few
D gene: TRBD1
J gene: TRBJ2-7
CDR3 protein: CASSAGTGGFEQYF
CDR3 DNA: TGTGCCAGCAGTGCCGGGACAGGGGGGTTCGAGCAGTACTTC

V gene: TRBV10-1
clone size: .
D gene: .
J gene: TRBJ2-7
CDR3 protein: CASSESGSYEQYF
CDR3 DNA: TGCGCCAGCAGTGAGTCTGGCAGCTACGAGCAGTACTTC

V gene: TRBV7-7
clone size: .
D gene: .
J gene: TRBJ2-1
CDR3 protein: CASSPSRANNEQFF
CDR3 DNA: TGTGCTAGCAGCCCGTCCCGGGCTAACAATGAGCAGTTCTTC

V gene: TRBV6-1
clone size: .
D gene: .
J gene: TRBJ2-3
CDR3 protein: CASATTGSTDTQYF
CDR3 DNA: TGTGCCAGCGCCACCACAGGGAGCACAGATACGCAGTATTTT

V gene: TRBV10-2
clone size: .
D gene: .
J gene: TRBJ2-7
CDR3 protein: CASGLGTSYEQYF
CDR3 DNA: TGCGCCAGCGGTCTCGGGACTTCATACGAGCAGTACTTC

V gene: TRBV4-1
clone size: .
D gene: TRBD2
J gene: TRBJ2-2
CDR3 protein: CASSPGTRVSGELFF
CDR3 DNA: TGCGCCAGCAGTCCCGGGACTAGAGTATCCGGGGAGCTGTTTTTT

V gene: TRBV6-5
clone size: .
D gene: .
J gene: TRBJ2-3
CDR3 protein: CASSYVGSTDTQYF
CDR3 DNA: TGTGCCAGCAGTTACGTGGGGAGCACAGATACGCAGTATTTT